A single TCR beta chain is shown here with its context. Unrecorded immune exposures were likely, despite nominal health at sampling. The entry originates in a study of cytomegalovirus exposure and HLA in healthy donors. On the study more broadly: Sequencing of roughly 180 million T cells in an earlier analysis found around 100 million unique TCR beta sequences.

The primer mix had 60 Vbeta and 13 Jbeta primers. TCRdb's copy holds only in-frame clones and misses some; the assay was immunoSEQ multiplex PCR. The sample records 200,000 to 250,000 clones, roughly 82% being singletons. This receptor was taken from a woman between 35 and 50 years old in good health and CMV-seropositive. The sequencing input was PBMCs.

CDR3 bases: TGTGCCAGTAGTTCACAAACGAACACTGAAGCTTTCTTT. Its protein product is CASSSQTNTEAFF. The chain links TRBV19 to TRBJ1-1; D is unclear. V was clipped by 5 bases and J by 1 base, with 8 bases between them. Germline values: CDR1 LNHDA, CDR2 SQIVND (reference sequence). CDR3 length equals 13 residues.